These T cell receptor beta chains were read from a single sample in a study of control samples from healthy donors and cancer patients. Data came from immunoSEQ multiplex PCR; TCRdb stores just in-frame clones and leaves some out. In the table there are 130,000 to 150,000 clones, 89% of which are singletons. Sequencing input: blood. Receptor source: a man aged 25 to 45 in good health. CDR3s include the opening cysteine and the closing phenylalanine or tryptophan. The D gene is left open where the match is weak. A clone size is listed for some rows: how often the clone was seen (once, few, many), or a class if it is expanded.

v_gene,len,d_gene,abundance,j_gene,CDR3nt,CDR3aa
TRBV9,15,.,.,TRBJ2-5,TGTGCCAGCAGCGTAGCTAATCGACTGCCGGAGACCCAGTACTTC,CASSVANRLPETQYF
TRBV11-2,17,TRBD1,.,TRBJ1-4,TGTGCCAGCAGCCCGTCGGGGACAGGGGGCCTCGACGAAAAACTGTTTTTT,CASSPSGTGGLDEKLFF
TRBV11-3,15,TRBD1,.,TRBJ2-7,TGTGCCAGCAGCTGGGGACAGCCCGACAACTACGAGCAGTACTTC,CASSWGQPDNYEQYF
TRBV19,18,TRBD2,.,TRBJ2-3,TGTGCCAGTAGTAAGGGGACTAGCGGGGGGTTAGGAGCAGATACGCAGTATTTT,CASSKGTSGGLGADTQYF
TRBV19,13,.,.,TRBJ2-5,TGTGCCTGCTCAGATTTCGGGGTAGAGACCCAGTACTTC,CACSDFGVETQYF
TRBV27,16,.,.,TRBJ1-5,TGTGCCAGCAGTTTAAGGAGGGGAGGGGAGGGTCAGCCCCAGCATTTT,CASSLRRGGEGQPQHF
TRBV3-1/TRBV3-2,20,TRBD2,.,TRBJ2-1,TGTGCCAGCAGCCAAGCTGGATGGGGTAGCGGGGGGAGCTCCTACAATGAGCAGTTCTTC,CASSQAGWGSGGSSYNEQFF
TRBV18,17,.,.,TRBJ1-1,TGTGCCAGCTCTACCTTAGGAGGGACGGGAATGAACACTGAAGCTTTCTTT,CASSTLGGTGMNTEAFF
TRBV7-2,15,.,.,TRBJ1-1,TGTGCCAGCAGCTTAGACCAGGGCTTCGCCACTGAAGCTTTCTTT,CASSLDQGFATEAFF
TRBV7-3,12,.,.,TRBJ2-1,TGTGCCAGCAGCTTAGGTGGGCATGAGCAGTTCTTC,CASSLGGHEQFF
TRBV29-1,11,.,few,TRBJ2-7,TGCAGCGTTGAAGACAGGGCCGAGCAGTACTTC,CSVEDRAEQYF
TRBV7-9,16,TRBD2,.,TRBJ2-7,TGTGCCAGCAGTTTAAGGACTAGCGGGATTCTCTACGAGCAGTACTTC,CASSLRTSGILYEQYF
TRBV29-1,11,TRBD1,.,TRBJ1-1,TGCAGCGCCAGGGGGGGAACTGAAGCTTTCTTT,CSARGGTEAFF
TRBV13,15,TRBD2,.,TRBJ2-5,TGTGCCAGCAGCCCGACTAGCGGGAATGGTGAGACCCAGTACTTC,CASSPTSGNGETQYF
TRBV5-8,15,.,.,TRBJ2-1,TGTGCCAGCAGCCTAGGACAAAGCTCCTACAATGAGCAGTTCTTC,CASSLGQSSYNEQFF
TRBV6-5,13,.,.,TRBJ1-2,TGTGCCAGCAGTCTCGGGGATAACTATGGCTACACCTTC,CASSLGDNYGYTF
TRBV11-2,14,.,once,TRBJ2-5,TGTGCCAGCAGCTTAGATCGGACCCGGCAGACCCAGTACTTC,CASSLDRTRQTQYF
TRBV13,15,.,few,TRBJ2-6,TGTGCCAGCAGCTTACCAGTGAGGGGGGCCAACGTCCTGACTTTC,CASSLPVRGANVLTF
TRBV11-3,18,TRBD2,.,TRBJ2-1,TGTGCCAGCAGCTTGAAGAGACTAGCGCGTAGCTCCTACAATGAGCAGTTCTTC,CASSLKRLARSSYNEQFF
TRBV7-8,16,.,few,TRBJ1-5,TGTGCCAGCAGCTTAGTTAAGTTCGGGAGGGGTCAGCCCCAGCATTTT,CASSLVKFGRGQPQHF
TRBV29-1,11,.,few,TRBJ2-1,TGCAGCGCCAATTCCTGGGATGAGCAGTTCTTC,CSANSWDEQFF
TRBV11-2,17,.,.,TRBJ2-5,TGTGCCAGCAGCTTCCGGGGGGCGGGGGCGTCGATGGAGACCCAGTACTTC,CASSFRGAGASMETQYF
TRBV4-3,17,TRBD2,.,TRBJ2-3,TGCGCCAGCAGCCAAGTTGGCGGGGGGCCCTCCACAGATACGCAGTATTTT,CASSQVGGGPSTDTQYF